These T cell receptor beta chains were read from a single sample in a study of blood T cell repertoires in COVID-19. Sequencing was performed with immunoSEQ multiplex PCR; in TCRdb, only in-frame clones are kept and a portion is missing. The repertoire holds fewer than 250,000 clones, approximately 86% seen once, with 3.8% in the top ten. The sequenced material came from PBMCs or T cells enriched from blood (not recorded which). Receptors were obtained from a woman aged 40-49 years with acute COVID-19. The CDR3 runs from the conserved cysteine through the conserved F or W. D genes are given only for firm matches. Clone size is not always given. Where it is, it says once, few, many or a class for expanded clones.

v_gene	d_gene	abundance	j_gene	CDR3nt	CDR3aa
TRBV27	-	-	TRBJ2-6	TGTGCCAGCAGTTTATCGCCCAAACTCTCTGGGGCCAACGTCCTGACTTTC	CASSLSPKLSGANVLTF
TRBV11-2	-	-	TRBJ1-5	TGTGCCAGCAGCAAACCTATTTTGGCGGTAGGCAATCAGCCCCAGCATTTT	CASSKPILAVGNQPQHF
TRBV29-1	-	-	TRBJ2-2	TGCAGCGTTGATCGAGGGAACACCGGGGAGCTGTTTTTT	CSVDRGNTGELFF
TRBV7-9	TRBD1	-	TRBJ2-6	TGTGCCAGCAGCCCGTGGACAGGGCCGTTCTCTGGGGCCAACGTCCTGACTTTC	CASSPWTGPFSGANVLTF
TRBV18	-	-	TRBJ2-3	TGTGCCAGCTCACCACCGGGACTGAAAAGCACAGATACGCAGTATTTT	CASSPPGLKSTDTQYF
TRBV25-1	-	-	TRBJ1-1	TGTGCCAGCAGGACAGTCGTTACCTCTGAAGCTTTCTTT	CASRTVVTSEAFF
TRBV5-4	TRBD1	-	TRBJ2-6	TGTGCCAGCAGCCCCTCCCCACAGGGGGCTGGGGCCAACGTCCTGACTTTC	CASSPSPQGAGANVLTF
TRBV2	TRBD1	-	TRBJ1-6	TGTGCCAGCAGTGACGACAGGGAGTTTAATTCACCCCTCCACTTT	CASSDDREFNSPLHF
TRBV5-4	-	-	TRBJ1-1	TGTGCCAGCAGCGCCCTGTCGGGGGGTGGCACTGAAGCTTTCTTT	CASSALSGGGTEAFF
TRBV18	-	-	TRBJ1-6	TGTGCCAGCTCACCCTCCGGTTATGCTAATTCACCCCTCCACTTT	CASSPSGYANSPLHF
TRBV6-5	-	-	TRBJ2-7	TGTGCCAGCAGCCACACCCCTCACGGGGGCGAGCAGTACTTC	CASSHTPHGGEQYF
TRBV11-3	TRBD2	-	TRBJ2-1	TGTGCCAGCAGCCCAATTAGCGGGTACAATGAGCAGTTCTTC	CASSPISGYNEQFF
TRBV4-3	TRBD2	-	TRBJ2-1	TGCGCCAGCAGCCAAGAAGCCCTGGCAGCGGGAGTTTGGAATGAGCAGTTCTTC	CASSQEALAAGVWNEQFF
TRBV6-5	-	-	TRBJ1-1	TGTGCCAGCAGTTTACAGAAGAACACTGAAGCTTTCTTT	CASSLQKNTEAFF
TRBV5-1	TRBD1	-	TRBJ2-7	TGCGCCAGCAGCTCGAAGACAGGGGGCCCCCAGCAGTACTTC	CASSSKTGGPQQYF
TRBV13	TRBD2	-	TRBJ2-1	TGTGCCAGCAGCTCAAGACTAGCGGGGAAGGATGAGCAGTTCTTC	CASSSRLAGKDEQFF
TRBV5-1	-	once	TRBJ2-1	TGCGCCAGCAGCCAGGACAGCGCTAGATACAATGAGCAGTTCTTC	CASSQDSARYNEQFF
TRBV28	TRBD1	-	TRBJ1-1	TGTGCCAGCAGAGCTGCCGGGACAGGGGATACTGAAGCTTTCTTT	CASRAAGTGDTEAFF
TRBV3-1/TRBV3-2	TRBD1	-	TRBJ1-2	TGTGCCAGCAGCCAGGGACAGGGCAAGAGTAATGGCTACACCTTC	CASSQGQGKSNGYTF
TRBV27	-	-	TRBJ1-1	TGTGCCAGCAGTGGAGGTACTGAAGCTTTCTTT	CASSGGTEAFF
TRBV11-3	-	-	TRBJ2-7	TGTGCCAGCAGCTTAGTTCCGGCTGGGGGGGAGCAGTACTTC	CASSLVPAGGEQYF
TRBV7-2	-	-	TRBJ2-3	TGTGCCAGCAGCGGGAGTTTGGGAGATACGCAGTATTTT	CASSGSLGDTQYF
TRBV11-2	TRBD1	-	TRBJ2-3	TGTGCCAGCAGCTTAGGGAGGACAGGGGGGGCCACAGATACGCAGTATTTT	CASSLGRTGGATDTQYF
TRBV30	-	-	TRBJ1-3	TGTGCCTGGAGCCCCCTGGGAAACACCATATATTTT	CAWSPLGNTIYF
TRBV19	TRBD1	-	TRBJ1-5	TGTGCCAGTAGTTTCTCCAGGGGGCCAGCGGGTCAGCCCCAGCATTTT	CASSFSRGPAGQPQHF
TRBV2	-	-	TRBJ2-1	TGTGCCAGCAAGACGGACAGTGGCAATGAGCAGTTCTTC	CASKTDSGNEQFF
TRBV27	-	few	TRBJ2-1	TGTGCCAGCAGTTTATCGTTTATGGGGCGTGAGCAGTTCTTC	CASSLSFMGREQFF
TRBV3-1/TRBV3-2	TRBD1	few	TRBJ2-7	TGTGCCAGCAGCCAGGGACAGGCGACCTACGAGCAGTACTTC	CASSQGQATYEQYF
TRBV4-2	-	-	TRBJ2-2	TGTGCCAGCCATAGCGAGAACACCGGGGAGCTGTTTTTT	CASHSENTGELFF
TRBV5-1	TRBD2	-	TRBJ2-1	TGCGCCAGCAGCTTTGCAGCGGGAGGCAACAATGAGCAGTTCTTC	CASSFAAGGNNEQFF
TRBV9	-	-	TRBJ2-2	TGTGCCAGCAGCGTATCCGGACTGAGCACCGGGGAGCTGTTTTTT	CASSVSGLSTGELFF